Listed here are 15 T cell receptor beta chains from one sample, sequenced in a study of regulatory T cells. Study conclusions and caveats: In CD3G-deficient patients, conventional CD4+ T cells were enriched for hydrophobic CDR3 residues at positions 6 and 7.

Their target antigens are unknown. Primers: 52 TRBV forward and 13 TRBJ reverse. Generated by immunoSEQ multiplex PCR, the TCRdb table keeps only in-frame clones and is missing some. Of 30,000 to 40,000 clones in the sample, approximately 90% were seen once. The material sequenced was conventional CD4+ T cells sorted from blood. The receptors were gathered from a person in their late teens or twenties with CD3G deficiency.

This clone was recorded a few times. This sequence joins TRBV7-9 and TRBJ1-1; D might be TRBD1 (6 bases). CDR1 is SEHNR and CDR2 is FQNEAQ in the germline V gene (reference sequence). V was trimmed by 2 bases and J by 4 bases, leaving 11 bases between them. CDR3 size: 14 residues. The CDR3 DNA sequence: TGTGCCAGCAGCTTAACAGGGCAGGCCACTGAAGCTTTCTTT. Amino acids: CASSLTGQATEAFF. The full variable domain, its missing parts supplied by reference TRBV7-9 and TRBJ1-1, is DTGVSQNPRHKITKRGQNVTFRCDPISEHNRLYWYRQTLGQGPEFLTYFQNEAQLEKSRLLSDRFSAERPKGSFSTLEIQRTEQGDSAMYLCASSLTGQATEAFFGQGTRLTVV.

The V gene is TRBV6-1, the J gene TRBJ2-4, with D maybe TRBD1 (6 bases). The CDR3 runs to 13 residues. V dropped 8 bases and J dropped 8 bases, with 16 bases sitting between them. Germline assignment: CDR1 MNHNS and CDR2 SASEGT. The CDR3 loop is CASEGVRTDIQYF. The DNA for the CDR3 is TGTGCCAGCGAGGGGGTTAGGACGGACATTCAGTACTTC.

The rearrangement uses TRBV4-1 and TRBJ1-2, with a possible D match to TRBD1 (6 bases). Trimming left V 0 bases short and J 8 bases short, with 13 bases between. Germline V CDR1 and CDR2: MGHRA, YSYEKL. The CDR3 is 14 amino acids. CDR3 sequence reads: CASSQDRSQGGYTF. The CDR3 DNA reads as TGCGCCAGCAGCCAAGATCGGTCACAGGGAGGCTACACCTTC.

This rearrangement joins TRBV28 to TRBJ1-2, with unresolved D. The germline V gene has CDR1 MDHEN and CDR2 SYDVKM. V was cut by 2 bases and J by 8 bases, with 12 bases left in between. The CDR3 consists of 13 residues. CDR3 DNA sequence: TGTGCCAGCAGTTTACGGGCCACAGCGGGCTACACCTTC. Translated: CASSLRATAGYTF.

This chain links TRBV7-9 with TRBJ2-7, with a weak D call TRBD2 (5 bases). The V end was cut by 5 bases, the J end by 0 bases, with 11 bases between. The CDR3 is made up of 14 amino acids. Germline V lookup: CDR1 SEHNR, CDR2 FQNEAQ (reference sequence). In DNA form, the CDR3 reads TGTGCCAGCAGCAAAGACGGGGACTCCTACGAGCAGTACTTC. Translating gives CASSKDGDSYEQYF.

The table lists this clone with a few counts. The chain combines TRBV6-6 with TRBJ2-1, with 9 bases identical to TRBD2. The CDR3 runs to 15 residues. V lost 6 bases, J lost 6 bases, and 9 bases stayed unmatched. From germline, CDR1 is MNHNY and CDR2 SVGAGI (reference sequence). Here the CDR3 reads CASSPGLAGTNEQFF. As DNA, the CDR3 is TGTGCCAGCAGCCCCGGGCTAGCGGGGACCAATGAGCAGTTCTTC.

The chain couples TRBV7-9 to TRBJ2-5; 8 bases map to TRBD2. The germline V gene encodes CDR1 SEHNR and CDR2 FQNEAQ (reference sequence). There are 14 residues in the CDR3. V shed 5 bases, J shed 2 bases, and the junction held 4 bases outside the gene matches. For the CDR3, the DNA is TGTGCCAGCAGCCCGGGACTAGATCAAGAGACCCAGTACTTC. Protein sequence: CASSPGLDQETQYF.

This clone turned up a few times. This chain links TRBV18 with TRBJ2-7; 8 bases fit TRBD1. CDR1 is KGHSH, CDR2 LQKENI, per germline. The CDR3 runs to 14 residues. After removal of 4 bases from V and 6 bases from J, the junction contained 8 bases not matched to a gene. Here the CDR3 DNA reads TGTGCCAGCTCACTGGCTCAGGGGGCATCCGAGCAGTACTTC. This translates into CASSLAQGASEQYF.

This clone was picked up one time. The rearrangement links TRBV4-1 to TRBJ2-3, with 9 bases that match TRBD2. This CDR3 spans 17 amino acids. Trimming at V came to 1 base and at J to 7 bases, leaving 12 bases not matched to a gene. Germline V gene data show CDR1 as MGHRA and CDR2 as YSYEKL. CDR3: CASSQVFGGGARNTQYF. As DNA, the CDR3 is TGCGCCAGCAGCCAAGTATTCGGCGGGGGGGCTCGCAATACGCAGTATTTT.

The V and J genes are TRBV28 and TRBJ2-4; D might be TRBD1 or TRBD2, each matching 6 bases. Germline V lookup: CDR1 MDHEN, CDR2 SYDVKM. The CDR3 contains 14 residues. Trimming shortened V by 4 bases and J by 8 bases, and 15 bases separated the two germline ends. The CDR3 protein is CASSSHRGRDIQYF. The CDR3 nucleotides read TGTGCCAGCAGTTCCCATCGGGGGCGAGACATTCAGTACTTC.

The chain links TRBV6-1 to TRBJ2-3; TRBD2 matches 13 bases. After removal of 6 bases from V and 4 bases from J, the junction contained 4 bases not matched to a gene. The CDR3 contains 15 residues. CDR1 is MNHNS, CDR2 SASEGT, per germline. CDR3 nucleotide sequence: TGTGCCAGCAGGACCGGGACTAGCGGGGCAGATACGCAGTATTTT. It encodes CASRTGTSGADTQYF.

The chain has TRBV28 and TRBJ2-7; no definite D call. V lost 2 bases to trimming and J lost 4 bases, with 12 bases between them. The V gene's germline CDR1 is MDHEN and CDR2 SYDVKM. The length of the CDR3 is 14 residues. CDR3 in DNA: TGTGCCAGCAGTTTAGGCGAATCCTATTACGAGCAGTACTTC. Residues: CASSLGESYYEQYF.

V and J are TRBV6-1 and TRBJ2-7; 8 bases fit TRBD1. Germline assignment: CDR1 MNHNS and CDR2 SASEGT. V shed 7 bases and J 3 bases; nucleotides not matched to a gene: 8. The CDR3 runs to 14 residues. CDR3 sequence: CASMKGQGLYEQYF. CDR3 nucleotide sequence: TGTGCCAGCATGAAAGGACAGGGACTCTACGAGCAGTACTTC.

The chain employs TRBV4-1 and TRBJ2-3; TRBD2 aligns across 8 bases. CDR1 and CDR2 (germline): MGHRA, YSYEKL. Trimming took 0 bases from V and 5 from J; bases not matched to a gene: 10. The CDR3 covers 17 residues. In nucleotides, the CDR3 is TGCGCCAGCAGCCAAGAACGGCTAGCGGGTACGAAAGATACGCAGTATTTT. Its translation: CASSQERLAGTKDTQYF.

The gene calls are TRBV7-9 and TRBJ2-3; D may be TRBD1 or TRBD2 (5 bases each). Germline V gives CDR1 SEHNR, CDR2 FQNEAQ (reference sequence). V was shortened by 3 bases and J by 3 bases, with 10 bases between the two germline ends. The CDR3 totals 14 residues. This CDR3 is CASSFDWGTDTQYF. The CDR3 DNA reads TGTGCCAGCAGCTTTGATTGGGGGACAGATACGCAGTATTTT.